This T cell receptor (beta chain) is from a study of T cell repertoires in cytomegalovirus infection. Turning to the study itself: Matching HLA type and CMV infection were both indicated by public TCR beta signatures. Study-wide results and limits: CMV-specific TCR beta clonotypes restricted by HLA-C dominated the ex vivo response. Individuals carrying CMV plus the relevant HLA were identified by cumulative frequency of public TCR beta families.

TCRdb processed the reads anew with MiXCR; each CDR3 protein has one entry. The sample has hundreds of thousands of distinct CDR3 sequences, roughly 30% seen once. This clonotype was observed at least ten times. Its antigen is not known. V trimming: 1 base; J trimming: 0 bases; junction bases outside the gene matches: 11. Per germline, CDR1 SGHVS and CDR2 FQNEAQ. The CDR3 sequence is 18 residues long. This receptor was obtained from a human donor in good health (CMV status not recorded). Some clones in this sample may be carry-over from other donors' samples. Material: cultured PBMCs, obtained from culture after CMV antigen stimulation. The chain employs TRBV7-8 and TRBJ1-1; 7 positions agree with TRBD1. The DNA of the CDR3 is TGTGCCAGCAGCTTAGTCCCCAGGGGGACAACCTTGAACACTGAAGCTTTCTTT. It codes for CASSLVPRGTTLNTEAFF.